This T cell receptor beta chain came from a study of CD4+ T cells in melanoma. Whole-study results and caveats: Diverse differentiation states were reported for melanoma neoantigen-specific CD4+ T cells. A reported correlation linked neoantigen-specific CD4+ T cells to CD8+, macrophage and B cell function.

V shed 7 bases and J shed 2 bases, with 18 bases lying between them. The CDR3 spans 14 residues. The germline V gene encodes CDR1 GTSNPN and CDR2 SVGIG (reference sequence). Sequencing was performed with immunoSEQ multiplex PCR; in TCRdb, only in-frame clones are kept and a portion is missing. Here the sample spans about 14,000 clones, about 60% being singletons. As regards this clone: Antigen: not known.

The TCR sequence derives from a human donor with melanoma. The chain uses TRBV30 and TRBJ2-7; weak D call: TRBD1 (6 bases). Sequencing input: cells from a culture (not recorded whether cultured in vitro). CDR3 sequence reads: CASGVHRVPYEQYF. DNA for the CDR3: TGTGCCTCCGGAGTCCACAGGGTACCCTACGAGCAGTACTTC. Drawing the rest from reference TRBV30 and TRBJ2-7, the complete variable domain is SQTIHQWPATLVQPVGSPLSLECTVEGTSNPNLYWYRQAAGRGLQLLFYSVGIGQISSEVPQNLSASRPQDRQFILSSKKLLLSDSGFYLCASGVHRVPYEQYFGPGTRLTVT.